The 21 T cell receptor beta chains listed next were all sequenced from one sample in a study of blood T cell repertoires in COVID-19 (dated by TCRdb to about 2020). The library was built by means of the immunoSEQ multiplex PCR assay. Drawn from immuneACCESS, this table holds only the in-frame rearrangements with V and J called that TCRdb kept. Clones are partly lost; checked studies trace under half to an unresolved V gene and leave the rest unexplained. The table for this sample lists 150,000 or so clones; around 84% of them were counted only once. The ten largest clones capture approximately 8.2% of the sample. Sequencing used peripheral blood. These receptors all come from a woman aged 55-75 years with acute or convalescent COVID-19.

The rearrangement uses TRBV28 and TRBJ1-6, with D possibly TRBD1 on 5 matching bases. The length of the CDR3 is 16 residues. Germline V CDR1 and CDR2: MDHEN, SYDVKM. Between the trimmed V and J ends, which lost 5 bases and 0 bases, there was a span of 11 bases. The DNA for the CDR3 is TGTGCCAGCAGTCCGTACAGGAGCTCCTATAATTCACCCCTCCACTTT. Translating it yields CASSPYRSSYNSPLHF.

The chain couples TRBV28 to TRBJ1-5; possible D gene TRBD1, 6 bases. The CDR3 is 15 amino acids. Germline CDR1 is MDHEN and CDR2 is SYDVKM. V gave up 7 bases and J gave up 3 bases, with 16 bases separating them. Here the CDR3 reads CASIRAGEYNQPQHF. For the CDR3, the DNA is TGTGCCAGCATAAGGGCAGGGGAGTACAATCAGCCCCAGCATTTT.

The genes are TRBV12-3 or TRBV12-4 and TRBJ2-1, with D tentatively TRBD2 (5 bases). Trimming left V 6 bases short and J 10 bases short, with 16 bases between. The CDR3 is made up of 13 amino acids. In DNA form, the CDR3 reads TGTGCCAGCAGCTCTCCGGGATCGGAAGAGCAGTTCTTC. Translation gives CASSSPGSEEQFF.

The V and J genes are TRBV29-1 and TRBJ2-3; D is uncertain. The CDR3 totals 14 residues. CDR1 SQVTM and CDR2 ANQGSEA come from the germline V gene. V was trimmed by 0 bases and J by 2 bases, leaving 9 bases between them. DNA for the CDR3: TGCAGCGTTGAAGACGTGACACACACAGATACGCAGTATTTT. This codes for CSVEDVTHTDTQYF.

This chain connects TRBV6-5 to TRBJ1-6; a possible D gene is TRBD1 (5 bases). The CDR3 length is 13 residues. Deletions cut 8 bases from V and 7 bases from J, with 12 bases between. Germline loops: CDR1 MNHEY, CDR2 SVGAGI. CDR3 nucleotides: TGTGCCAGCTACATGACAGTCAATTCACCCCTCCACTTT. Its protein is CASYMTVNSPLHF.

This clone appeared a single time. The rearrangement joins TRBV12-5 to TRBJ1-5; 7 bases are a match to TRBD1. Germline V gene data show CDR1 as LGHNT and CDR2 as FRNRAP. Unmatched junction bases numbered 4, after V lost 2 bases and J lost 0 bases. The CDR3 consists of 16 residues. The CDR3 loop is CASGLSTGDSNQPQHF. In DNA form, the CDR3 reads TGTGCTAGTGGTTTGTCCACAGGGGATAGCAATCAGCCCCAGCATTTT.

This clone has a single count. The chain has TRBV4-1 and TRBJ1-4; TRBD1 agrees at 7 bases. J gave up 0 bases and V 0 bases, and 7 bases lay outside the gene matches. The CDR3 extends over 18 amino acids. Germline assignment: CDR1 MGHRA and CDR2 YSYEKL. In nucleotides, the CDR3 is TGCGCCAGCAGCCAAGACCCCCGACAGGGTGCAACTAATGAAAAACTGTTTTTT. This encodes CASSQDPRQGATNEKLFF.

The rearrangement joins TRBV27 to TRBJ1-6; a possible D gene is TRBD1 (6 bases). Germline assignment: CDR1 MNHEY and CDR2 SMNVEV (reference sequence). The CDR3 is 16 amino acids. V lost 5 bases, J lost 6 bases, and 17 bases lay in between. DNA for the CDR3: TGTGCCAGCAGTCAAACAGGGATACTAGTTAATTCACCCCTCCACTTT. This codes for CASSQTGILVNSPLHF.

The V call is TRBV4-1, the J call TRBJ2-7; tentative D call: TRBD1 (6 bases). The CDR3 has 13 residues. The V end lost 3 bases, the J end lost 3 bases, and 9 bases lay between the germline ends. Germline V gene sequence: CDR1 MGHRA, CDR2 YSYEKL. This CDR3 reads CASSHLQGYEQYF. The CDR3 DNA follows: TGCGCCAGCAGCCACTTACAGGGCTACGAGCAGTACTTC.

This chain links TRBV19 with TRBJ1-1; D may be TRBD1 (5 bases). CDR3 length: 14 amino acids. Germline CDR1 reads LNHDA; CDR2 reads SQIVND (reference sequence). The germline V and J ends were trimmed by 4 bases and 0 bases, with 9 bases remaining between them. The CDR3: CASSKDTLNTEAFF. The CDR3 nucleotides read TGTGCCAGTAGTAAGGACACATTGAACACTGAAGCTTTCTTT.

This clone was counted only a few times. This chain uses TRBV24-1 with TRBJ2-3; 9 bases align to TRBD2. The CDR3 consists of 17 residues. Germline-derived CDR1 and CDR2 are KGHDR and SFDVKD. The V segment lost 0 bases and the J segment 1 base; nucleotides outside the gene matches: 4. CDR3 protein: CATSDLRASGGTDTQYF. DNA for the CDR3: TGTGCCACCAGTGATTTGAGGGCTAGCGGGGGCACAGATACGCAGTATTTT.

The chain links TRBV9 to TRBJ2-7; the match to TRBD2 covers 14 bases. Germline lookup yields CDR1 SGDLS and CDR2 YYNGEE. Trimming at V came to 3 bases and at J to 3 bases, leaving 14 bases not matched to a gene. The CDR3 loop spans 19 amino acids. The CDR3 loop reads CASSEGLAGASLPFYEQYF. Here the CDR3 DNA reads TGTGCCAGCAGCGAGGGACTAGCGGGGGCCTCCCTACCTTTCTACGAGCAGTACTTC.

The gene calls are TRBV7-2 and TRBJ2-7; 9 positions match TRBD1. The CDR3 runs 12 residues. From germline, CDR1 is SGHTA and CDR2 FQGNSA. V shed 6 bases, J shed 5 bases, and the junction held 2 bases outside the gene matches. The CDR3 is CASRQGAHEQYF. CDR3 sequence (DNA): TGTGCCAGCAGACAGGGGGCCCACGAGCAGTACTTC.

The CDR3 sequence is CASTGQVEKLFF. As DNA, the CDR3 is TGTGCCAGCACTGGGCAGGTAGAAAAACTGTTTTTT. This chain joins TRBV6-5 and TRBJ1-4; D is unresolved. The germline gives CDR1 MNHEY, CDR2 SVGAGI. This CDR3 has 12 amino acids. Trimming stripped 7 bases from V and 8 bases from J, with 11 bases between.

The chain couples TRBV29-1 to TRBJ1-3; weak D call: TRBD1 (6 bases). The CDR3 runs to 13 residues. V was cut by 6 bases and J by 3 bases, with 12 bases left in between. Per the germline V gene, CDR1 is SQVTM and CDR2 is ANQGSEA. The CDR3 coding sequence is TGCAGCGTCGCTGGGACATATGGAAACACCATATATTTT. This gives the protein CSVAGTYGNTIYF.

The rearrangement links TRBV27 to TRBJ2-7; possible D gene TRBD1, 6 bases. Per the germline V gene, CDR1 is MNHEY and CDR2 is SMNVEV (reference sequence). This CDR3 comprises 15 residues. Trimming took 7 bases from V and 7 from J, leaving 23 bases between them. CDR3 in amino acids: CASNDLGQGLGEQYF. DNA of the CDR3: TGTGCCAGCAACGACCTGGGTCAGGGGTTGGGAGAGCAGTACTTC.

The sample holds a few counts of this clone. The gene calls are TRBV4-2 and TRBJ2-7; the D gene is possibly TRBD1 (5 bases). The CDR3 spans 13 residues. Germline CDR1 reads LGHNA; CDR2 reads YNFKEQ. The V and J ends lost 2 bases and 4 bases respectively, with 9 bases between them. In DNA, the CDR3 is TGTGCCAGCAGCCAACCAGGGCCGTACGAGCAGTACTTC. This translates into CASSQPGPYEQYF.

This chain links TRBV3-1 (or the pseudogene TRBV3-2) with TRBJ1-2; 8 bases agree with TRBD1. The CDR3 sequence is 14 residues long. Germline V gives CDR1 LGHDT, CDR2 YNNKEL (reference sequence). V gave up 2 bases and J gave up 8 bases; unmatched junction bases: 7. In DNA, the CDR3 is TGTGCCAGCAGCCAACCCCAGGGGGCGGGGGGCTACACCTTC. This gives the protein CASSQPQGAGGYTF.

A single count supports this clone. CDR3 sequence: CASSEAPETQYF. The DNA of the CDR3 is TGTGCCAGCAGTGAAGCCCCAGAAACCCAGTACTTC. This rearrangement joins TRBV6-1 to TRBJ2-5; D gene unclear. V shed 0 bases and J shed 8 bases, with 7 bases lying between them. The CDR3 extends over 12 amino acids. Germline loops: CDR1 MNHNS, CDR2 SASEGT.

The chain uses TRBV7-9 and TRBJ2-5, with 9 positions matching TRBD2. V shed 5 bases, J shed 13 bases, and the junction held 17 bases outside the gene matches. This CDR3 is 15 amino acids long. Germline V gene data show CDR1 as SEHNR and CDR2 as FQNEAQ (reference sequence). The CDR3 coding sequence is TGTGCCAGCAGCCCCGCCGGGCAGCGGGGGGCCGACTGGTACTTC. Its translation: CASSPAGQRGADWYF. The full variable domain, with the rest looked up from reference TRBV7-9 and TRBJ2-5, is DTGVSQNPRHKITKRGQNVTFRCDPISEHNRLYWYRQTLGQGPEFLTYFQNEAQLEKSRLLSDRFSAERPKGSFSTLEIQRTEQGDSAMYLCASSPAGQRGADWYFGPGTRLLVL.

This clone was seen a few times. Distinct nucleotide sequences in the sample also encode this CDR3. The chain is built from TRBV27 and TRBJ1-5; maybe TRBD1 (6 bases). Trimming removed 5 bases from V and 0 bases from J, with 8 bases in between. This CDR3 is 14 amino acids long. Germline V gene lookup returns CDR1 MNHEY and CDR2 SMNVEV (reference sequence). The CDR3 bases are TGTGCCAGCAGTCACAGGGATAGCAATCAGCCCCAGCATTTT. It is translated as CASSHRDSNQPQHF.